This TCR beta chain was identified during a study of blood T cell repertoires in COVID-19 (dated by TCRdb to about 2020). Some background on the complete study: Samples from collaborators originated in the United States, Italy and Spain and spanned both the acute and convalescent phases of COVID-19. The prospective study material was composed of cDNA or gDNA derived from T cells, B-cell-depleted T cells, or PBMCs. Deeply sampled blood TCRbeta repertoires from subjects exposed to, actively infected with, or recovered from COVID-19 were included in the dataset. The repertoires were released in a freely available public database intended as a resource for research on the immune response to SARS-CoV-2. The samples were drawn from two sources: the first 160 participants of the ongoing ImmuneRACE study, and 1,200 or so subjects contributed by 6 global collaborators. Nearly every sample came with metadata listing a de-identified subject ID, COVID-19 status, age in years and sex. Where HLA class I and class II types were available, the types were taken from metadata supplied by the sample provider, not from assay-based typing.

Including the terminal cysteine and phenylalanine, the CDR3 comprises 15 residues. Only the CDR3 region is kept as DNA, spanning 45 bases read in frame from base 1. The germline V gene (reference sequence) yields LGHDT for CDR1 and YNNKEL for CDR2. At the junction V is shortened by 2 bases and J by 5 bases, with 10 bases in between. Note on this clone: Its binding antigen is unknown. No qualities accompany the bases; no much larger clone lies one base away.

The immunoSEQ Assay, a bias-controlled multiplex PCR, was used to amplify TCRbeta CDR3 regions from genomic DNA. The authors' analysis ran thus. Nucleated cell counts per sample were estimated from amplification of reference gene primers within the assay. To quantify the absolute abundance of each unique TCRbeta CDR3 rearrangement, sequence reads were collapsed and filtered. For each sample, productive Simpson clonality was calculated as the square root of Simpson's diversity index over productive rearrangements. The clones in this table, taken by TCRdb from immuneACCESS, are in-frame only. Not every clone is retained; where verified, under half of the shortfall comes from an unresolved V gene, and the cause of the rest is unknown. V and J calls and clone size are given by that table; D and trimming were obtained from the DNA. The table for this sample lists roughly 26,000 clones; around 66% of them were counted only once. The top ten clonotypes cover roughly 7.2% of the sample.

Each collaborating institution followed its own protocols to collect whole blood in K2EDTA tubes. Collaborator samples were shipped for TCRbeta analysis as frozen whole blood, isolated PBMCs, or DNA extracted from either sample type. Results the study describes overall, beyond this receptor: The amount of clinical and demographic metadata varied by source and participant and was provided uncurated.

The receptor was derived from a man in his sixties with active or convalescent COVID-19. Sequencing was done on a sample of peripheral blood. Here the chain combines TRBV3-1 (or the pseudogene TRBV3-2) and TRBJ1-6, and perhaps TRBD1 as D gene, on 5 matching bases. Here is the DNA: TGTGCCAGCAGCCAACTCGACAGCAATAATTCACCCCTCCACTTT. Translation gives CASSQLDSNNSPLHF.